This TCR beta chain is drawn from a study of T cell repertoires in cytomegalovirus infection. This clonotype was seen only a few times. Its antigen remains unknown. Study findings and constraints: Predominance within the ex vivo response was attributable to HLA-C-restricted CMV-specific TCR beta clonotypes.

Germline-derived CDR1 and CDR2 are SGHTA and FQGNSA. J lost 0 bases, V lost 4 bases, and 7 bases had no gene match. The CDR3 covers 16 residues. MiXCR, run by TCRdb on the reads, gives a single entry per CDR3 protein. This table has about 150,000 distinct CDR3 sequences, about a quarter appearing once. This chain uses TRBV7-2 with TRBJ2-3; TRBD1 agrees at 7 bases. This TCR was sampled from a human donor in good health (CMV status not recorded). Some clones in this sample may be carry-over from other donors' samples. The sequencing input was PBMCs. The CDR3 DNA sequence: TGTGCCAGCAGCTCCCGTAAGACAGGGAGCACAGATACGCAGTATTTT. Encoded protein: CASSSRKTGSTDTQYF.